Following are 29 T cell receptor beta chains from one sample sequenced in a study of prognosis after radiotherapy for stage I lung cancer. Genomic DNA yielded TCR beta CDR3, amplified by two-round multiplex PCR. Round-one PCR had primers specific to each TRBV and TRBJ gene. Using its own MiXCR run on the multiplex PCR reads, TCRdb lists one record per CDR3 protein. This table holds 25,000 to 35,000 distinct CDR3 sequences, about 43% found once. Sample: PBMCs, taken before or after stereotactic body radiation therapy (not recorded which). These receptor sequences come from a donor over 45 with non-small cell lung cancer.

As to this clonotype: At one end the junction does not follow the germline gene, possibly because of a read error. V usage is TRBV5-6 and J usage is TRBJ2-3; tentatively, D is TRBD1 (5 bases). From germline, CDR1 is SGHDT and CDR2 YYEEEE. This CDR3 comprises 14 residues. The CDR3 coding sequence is TGTGCCCGCAGCTTGGCCGACAGCCTAGATACGCAGTATTTT. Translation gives CARSLADSLDTQYF.

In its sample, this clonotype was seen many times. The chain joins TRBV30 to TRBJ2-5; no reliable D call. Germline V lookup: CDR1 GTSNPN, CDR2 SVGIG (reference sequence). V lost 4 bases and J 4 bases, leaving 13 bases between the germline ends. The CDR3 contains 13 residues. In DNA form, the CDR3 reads TGTGCCTGGAACCGACTCGCCCCAGAGACCCAGTACTTC. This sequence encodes CAWNRLAPETQYF.

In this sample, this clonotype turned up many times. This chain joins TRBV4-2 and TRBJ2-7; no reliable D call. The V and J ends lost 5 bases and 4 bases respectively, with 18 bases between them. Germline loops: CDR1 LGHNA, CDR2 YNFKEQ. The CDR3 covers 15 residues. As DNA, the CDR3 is TGTGCCAGCAGCAAAGCATCGGCTAACCGGTACGAGCAGTACTTC. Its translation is CASSKASANRYEQYF.

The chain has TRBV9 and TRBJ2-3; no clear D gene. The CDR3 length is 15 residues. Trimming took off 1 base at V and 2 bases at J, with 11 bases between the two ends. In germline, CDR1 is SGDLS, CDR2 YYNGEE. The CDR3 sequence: CASSVSSCSTDTQYF. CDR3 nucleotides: TGTGCCAGCAGCGTATCTAGTTGCTCCACAGATACGCAGTATTTT. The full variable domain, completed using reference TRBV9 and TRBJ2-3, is DSGVTQTPKHLITATGQRVTLRCSPRSGDLSVYWYQQSLDQGLQFLIQYYNGEERAKGNILERFSAQQFPDLHSELNLSSLELGDSALYFCASSVSSCSTDTQYFGPGTRLTVL.

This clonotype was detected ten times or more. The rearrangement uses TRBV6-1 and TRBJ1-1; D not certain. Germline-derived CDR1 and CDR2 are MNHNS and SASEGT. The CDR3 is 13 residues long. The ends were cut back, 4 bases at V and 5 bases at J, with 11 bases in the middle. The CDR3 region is CASSVDRGTEAFF. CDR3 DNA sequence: TGTGCCAGCAGTGTAGATCGAGGGACTGAAGCTTTCTTT.

DNA of the CDR3: TGCGCCAGCAGCGACCAGGGGGCAGATACGCAGTATTTT. Translated: CASSDQGADTQYF. This chain connects TRBV5-1 to TRBJ2-3; 7 bases are shared with TRBD1. Germline values: CDR1 SGHRS, CDR2 YFSETQ. With 4 bases clipped from V and 4 bases from J, the junction kept 3 bases outside the gene matches. This CDR3 spans 13 amino acids. Filled out from reference TRBV5-1 and TRBJ2-3, the complete variable domain reads KAGVTQTPRYLIKTRGQQVTLSCSPISGHRSVSWYQQTPGQGLQFLFEYFSETQRNKGNFPGRFSGRQFSNSRSEMNVSTLELGDSALYLCASSDQGADTQYFGPGTRLTVL.

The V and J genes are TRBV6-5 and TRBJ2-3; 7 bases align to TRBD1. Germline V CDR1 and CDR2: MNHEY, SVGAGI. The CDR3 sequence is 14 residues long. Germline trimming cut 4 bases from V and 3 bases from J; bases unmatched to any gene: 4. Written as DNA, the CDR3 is TGTGCCAGCAGTTTGACAGGGCGTACAGATACGCAGTATTTT. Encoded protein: CASSLTGRTDTQYF.

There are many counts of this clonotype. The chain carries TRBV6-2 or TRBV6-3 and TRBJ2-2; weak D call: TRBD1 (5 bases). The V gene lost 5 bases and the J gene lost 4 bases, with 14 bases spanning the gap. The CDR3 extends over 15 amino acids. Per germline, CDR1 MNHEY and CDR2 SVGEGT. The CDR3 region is CASSLGAVSTGELFF. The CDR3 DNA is TGTGCCAGCAGTCTAGGGGCGGTGAGCACCGGGGAGCTGTTTTTT.

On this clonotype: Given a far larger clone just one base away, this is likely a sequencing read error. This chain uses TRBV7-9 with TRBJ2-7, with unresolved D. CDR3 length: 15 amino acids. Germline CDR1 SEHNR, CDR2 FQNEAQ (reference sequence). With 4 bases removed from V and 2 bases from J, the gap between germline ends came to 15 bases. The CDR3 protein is CASSSIVVPAYEQYF. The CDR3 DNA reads TGTGCCAGCAGCTCCATCGTTGTCCCTGCCTACGAGCAGTACTTC.

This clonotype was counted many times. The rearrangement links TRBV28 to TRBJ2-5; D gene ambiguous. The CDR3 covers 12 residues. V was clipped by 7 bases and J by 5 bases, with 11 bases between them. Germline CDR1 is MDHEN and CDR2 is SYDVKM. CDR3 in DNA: TGTGCCAGCACGCGAGGCAAGGAGACCCAGTACTTC. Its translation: CASTRGKETQYF.

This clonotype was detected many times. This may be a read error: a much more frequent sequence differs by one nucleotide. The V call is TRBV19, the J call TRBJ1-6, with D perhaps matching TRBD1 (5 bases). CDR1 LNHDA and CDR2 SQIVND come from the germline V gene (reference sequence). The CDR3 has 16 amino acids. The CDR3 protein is CASSLVPGANNSLLHF. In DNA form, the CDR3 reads TGTGCCAGTAGTCTCGTTCCCGGGGCCAACAATTCACTCCTCCACTTT.

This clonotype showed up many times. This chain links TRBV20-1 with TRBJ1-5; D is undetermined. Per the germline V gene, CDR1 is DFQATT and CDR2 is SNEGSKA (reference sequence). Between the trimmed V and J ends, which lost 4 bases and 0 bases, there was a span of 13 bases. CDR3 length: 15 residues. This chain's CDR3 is CSAIPAPYSNQPQHF. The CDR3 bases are TGCAGTGCTATCCCAGCACCGTATAGCAATCAGCCCCAGCATTTT.

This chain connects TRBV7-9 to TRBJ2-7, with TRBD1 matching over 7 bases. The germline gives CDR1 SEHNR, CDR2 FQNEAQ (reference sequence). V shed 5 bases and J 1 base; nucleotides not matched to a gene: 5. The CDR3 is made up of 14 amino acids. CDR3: CASSLQGISYEQYF. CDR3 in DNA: TGTGCCAGCAGCCTACAGGGGATTTCCTACGAGCAGTACTTC.

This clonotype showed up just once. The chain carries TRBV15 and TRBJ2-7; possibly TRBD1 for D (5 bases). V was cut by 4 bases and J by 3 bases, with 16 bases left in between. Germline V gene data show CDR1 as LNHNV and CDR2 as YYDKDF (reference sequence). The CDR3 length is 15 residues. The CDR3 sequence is CATSIGQGPYYEQYF. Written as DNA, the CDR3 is TGTGCCACCAGCATAGGGCAGGGCCCCTACTACGAGCAGTACTTC. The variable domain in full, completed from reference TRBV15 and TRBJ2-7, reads DAMVIQNPRYQVTQFGKPVTLSCSQTLNHNVMYWYQQKSSQAPKLLFHYYDKDFNNEADTPDNFQSRRPNTSFCFLDIRSPGLGDTAMYLCATSIGQGPYYEQYFGPGTRLTVT.

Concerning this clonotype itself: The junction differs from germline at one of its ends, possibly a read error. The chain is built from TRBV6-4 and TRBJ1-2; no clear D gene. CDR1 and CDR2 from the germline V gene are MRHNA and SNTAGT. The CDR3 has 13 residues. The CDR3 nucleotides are TGTGACAGCAGTAAACCGGGAAAGGATGGCTACACCTTC. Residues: CDSSKPGKDGYTF.

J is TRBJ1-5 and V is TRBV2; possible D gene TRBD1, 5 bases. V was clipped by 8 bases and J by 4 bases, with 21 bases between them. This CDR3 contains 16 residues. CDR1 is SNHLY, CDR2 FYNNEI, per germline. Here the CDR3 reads CASGPSQGWGNQPQHF. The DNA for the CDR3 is TGTGCCAGCGGCCCCAGTCAGGGATGGGGAAATCAGCCCCAGCATTTT.

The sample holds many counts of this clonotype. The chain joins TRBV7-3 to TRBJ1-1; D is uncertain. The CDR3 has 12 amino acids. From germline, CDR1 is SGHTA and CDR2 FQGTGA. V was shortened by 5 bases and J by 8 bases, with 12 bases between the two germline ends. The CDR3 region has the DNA TGTGCCAGCAGCCCAACGCTGGGGGAAGCTTTCTTT. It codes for CASSPTLGEAFF.

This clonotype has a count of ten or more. This CDR3 is CATSDLGGGEETQYF. The CDR3 coding sequence is TGTGCCACCAGTGATTTGGGGGGGGGTGAAGAGACCCAGTACTTC. The chain combines TRBV24-1 with TRBJ2-5; 7 bases agree with TRBD2. Germline-derived CDR1 and CDR2 are KGHDR and SFDVKD. This CDR3 is 15 amino acids long. V gave up 0 bases and J gave up 3 bases; unmatched junction bases: 3.

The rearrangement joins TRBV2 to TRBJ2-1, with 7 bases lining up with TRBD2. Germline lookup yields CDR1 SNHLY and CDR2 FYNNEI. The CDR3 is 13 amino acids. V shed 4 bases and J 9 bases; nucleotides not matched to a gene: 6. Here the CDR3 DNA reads TGTGCCAGCAGTGGACTAGCTGGGCGTGAGCAGTTCTTC. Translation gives CASSGLAGREQFF.

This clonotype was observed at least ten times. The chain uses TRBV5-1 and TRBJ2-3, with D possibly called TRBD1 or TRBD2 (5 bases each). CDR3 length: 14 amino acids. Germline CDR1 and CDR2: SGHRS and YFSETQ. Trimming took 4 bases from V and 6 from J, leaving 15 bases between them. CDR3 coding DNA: TGCGCCAGCAGCGGAGACCTTGGGACGGATACGCAGTATTTT. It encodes CASSGDLGTDTQYF. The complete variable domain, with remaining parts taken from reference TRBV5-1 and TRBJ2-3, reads KAGVTQTPRYLIKTRGQQVTLSCSPISGHRSVSWYQQTPGQGLQFLFEYFSETQRNKGNFPGRFSGRQFSNSRSEMNVSTLELGDSALYLCASSGDLGTDTQYFGPGTRLTVL.

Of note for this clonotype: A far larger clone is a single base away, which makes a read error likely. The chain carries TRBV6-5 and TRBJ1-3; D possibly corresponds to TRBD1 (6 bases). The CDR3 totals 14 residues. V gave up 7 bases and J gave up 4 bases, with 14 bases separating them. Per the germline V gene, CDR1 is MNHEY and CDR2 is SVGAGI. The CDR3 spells CASIRDMRGNTIYF. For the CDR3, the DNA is TGTGCCAGCATTCGGGACATGAGAGGAAACACCATATATTTT.

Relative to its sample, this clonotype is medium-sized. The CDR3 protein is CASSGREGGYGYTF. Here the CDR3 DNA reads TGTGCCAGCAGTGGCCGAGAGGGGGGCTATGGCTACACCTTC. The rearrangement links TRBV27 to TRBJ1-2; TRBD1 might be the D (6 bases). Germline loops: CDR1 MNHEY, CDR2 SMNVEV (reference sequence). Deletions cut 5 bases from V and 4 bases from J, with 14 bases between. CDR3 length: 14 amino acids.

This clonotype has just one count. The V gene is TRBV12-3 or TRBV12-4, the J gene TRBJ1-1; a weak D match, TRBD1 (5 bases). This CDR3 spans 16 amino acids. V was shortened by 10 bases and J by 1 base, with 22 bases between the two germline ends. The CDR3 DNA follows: TGTGCCACCCATGGGGGGGGTGAAGAAGCGAACACTGAAGCTTTCTTT. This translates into CATHGGGEEANTEAFF.

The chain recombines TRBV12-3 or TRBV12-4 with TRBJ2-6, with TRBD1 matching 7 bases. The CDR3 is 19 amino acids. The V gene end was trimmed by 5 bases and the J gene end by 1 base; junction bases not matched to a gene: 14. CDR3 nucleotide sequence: TGTGCCAGCAGTCCGACGCTGGGACAGCGTTGGTCTGGGGCCAACGTCCTGACTTTC. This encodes CASSPTLGQRWSGANVLTF.

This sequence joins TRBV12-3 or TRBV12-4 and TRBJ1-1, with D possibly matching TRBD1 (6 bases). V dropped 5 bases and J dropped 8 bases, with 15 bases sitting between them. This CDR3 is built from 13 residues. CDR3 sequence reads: CASSPRGGSEAFF. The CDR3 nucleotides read TGTGCCAGCAGTCCCAGGGGCGGATCCGAAGCTTTCTTT.

CDR3 coding DNA: TGCAGTGCTAGCCCCAGCGGTGGCAATCAGCCCCAGCATTTT. Translation: CSASPSGGNQPQHF. The chain links TRBV20-1 to TRBJ1-5; D is ambiguous. The V end lost 3 bases, the J end lost 2 bases, and 11 bases lay between the germline ends. From germline, CDR1 is DFQATT and CDR2 SNEGSKA (reference sequence). The CDR3 loop spans 14 amino acids.

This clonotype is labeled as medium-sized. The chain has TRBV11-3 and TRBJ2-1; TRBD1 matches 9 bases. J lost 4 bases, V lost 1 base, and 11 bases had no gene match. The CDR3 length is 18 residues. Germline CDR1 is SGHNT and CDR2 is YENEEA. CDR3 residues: CASSLGHRGQTYYNEQFF. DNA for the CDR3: TGTGCCAGCAGCTTAGGGCACAGGGGGCAAACGTATTACAATGAGCAGTTCTTC. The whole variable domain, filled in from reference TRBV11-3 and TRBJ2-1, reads EAGVVQSPRYKIIEKKQPVAFWCNPISGHNTLYWYLQNLGQGPELLIRYENEEAVDDSQLPKDRFSAERLKGVDSTLKIQPAELGDSAVYLCASSLGHRGQTYYNEQFFGPGTRLTVL.

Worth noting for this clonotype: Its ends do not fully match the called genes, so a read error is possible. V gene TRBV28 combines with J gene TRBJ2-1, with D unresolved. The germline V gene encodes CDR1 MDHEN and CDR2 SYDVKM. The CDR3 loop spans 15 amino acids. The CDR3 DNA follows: TGTGCCAGCGTCGAGGTGGAAAGCTCCTACAATGAGCATTTCTTC. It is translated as CASVEVESSYNEHFF.

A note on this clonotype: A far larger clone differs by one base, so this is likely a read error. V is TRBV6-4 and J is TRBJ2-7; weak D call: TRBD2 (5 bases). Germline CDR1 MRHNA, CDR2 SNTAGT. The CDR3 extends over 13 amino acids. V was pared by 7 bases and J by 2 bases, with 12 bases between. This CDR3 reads CASIYVGAYEQYF. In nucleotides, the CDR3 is TGTGCCAGCATTTACGTCGGGGCCTACGAGCAGTACTTC.